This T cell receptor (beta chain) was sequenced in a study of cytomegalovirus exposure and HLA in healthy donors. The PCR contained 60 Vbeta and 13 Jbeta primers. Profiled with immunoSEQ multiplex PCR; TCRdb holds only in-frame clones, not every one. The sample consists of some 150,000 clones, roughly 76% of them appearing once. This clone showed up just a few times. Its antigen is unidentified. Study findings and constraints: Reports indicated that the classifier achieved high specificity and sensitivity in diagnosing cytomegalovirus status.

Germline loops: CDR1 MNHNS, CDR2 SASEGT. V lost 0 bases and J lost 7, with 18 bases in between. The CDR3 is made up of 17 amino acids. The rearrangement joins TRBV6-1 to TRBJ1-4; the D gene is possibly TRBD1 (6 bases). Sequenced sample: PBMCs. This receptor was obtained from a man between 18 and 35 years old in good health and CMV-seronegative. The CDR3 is CASSEAGRGVRGEKLFF. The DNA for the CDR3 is TGTGCCAGCAGTGAAGCGGGCAGGGGAGTTCGTGGTGAAAAACTGTTTTTT.